The T cell receptor beta chain described here comes from a study of blood T cell repertoires in COVID-19 (dated by TCRdb to about 2020). Study-level background: Samples covering the acute and convalescent phases of COVID-19 were provided by collaborators in the United States, Italy and Spain. Where HLA class I and class II types were available, the types were taken from metadata supplied by the sample provider, not from assay-based typing. The sample metadata nearly always contained a de-identified subject ID, COVID-19 status, age in years and sex. The prospective study material was composed of cDNA or gDNA derived from T cells, B-cell-depleted T cells, or PBMCs. Samples came from the ongoing ImmuneRACE study (first 160 participants) plus 1,254 subjects from 6 global collaborators. Subjects who had been exposed to COVID-19, were actively infected with it, or had recovered from it provided the deeply sampled blood TCRbeta repertoires that made up the dataset. The repertoires were released in a freely available public database meant as a resource for research on the immune response to SARS-CoV-2.

The investigation overall reported the following: Clinical and demographic metadata were provided uncurated, with the amount varying by source and participant.

The collaborating institutions used their own protocols to collect whole blood in K2EDTA tubes. For TCRbeta analysis, collaborators shipped samples as frozen whole blood, isolated PBMCs, or DNA extracted from either of those sample types. A single count supports this clone. There is no known antigen for this receptor. Base qualities are not provided; no much larger clone lies one nucleotide away. TCRbeta CDR3 regions were amplified from genomic DNA by means of the immunoSEQ Assay, a bias-controlled multiplex PCR. From the authors' description of their analysis: Nucleated cell counts per sample were estimated from amplification of reference gene primers within the assay. To quantify the absolute abundance of each unique TCRbeta CDR3 rearrangement, sequence reads were collapsed and filtered. For each sample, productive Simpson clonality was calculated as the square root of Simpson's diversity index across productive rearrangements. TCRdb took this table from immuneACCESS and kept in-frame rearrangements with V and J called. Such tables lack part of the clones; where checked against another copy, unresolved V genes explain under half of the gap, and the rest is unexplained. V, J and clone size reflect that table, while D and trimming were determined from the DNA. Present in this sample are 87,000 or so clones, more than 70% of which were seen just once. Approximately 21% of the sample is held by the ten biggest clonotypes.

In the germline V gene, CDR1 corresponds to MDHEN and CDR2 to SYDVKM. At the junction V is shortened by 5 bases and J by 6 bases; bases outside the gene matches: 9. Including cysteine and phenylalanine, the CDR3 has 16 amino acids. Only CDR3 DNA is held: 48 bases, read in frame from base 1. What was sequenced was peripheral blood. The TCR sequence derives from a woman older than 75 in a cohort sampled during active or convalescent COVID-19. Recombination connected TRBV28 to TRBJ1-6, and 8 junction bases match TRBD1. Here the CDR3 is given as CASSLISGQGNSPLHF. The DNA reads as follows: TGTGCCAGCAGTCTTATTAGTGGACAGGGTAATTCACCCCTCCACTTT.